The present TCR beta chain was sequenced within a study of CD8 T cells in ankylosing spondylitis. Study-level findings and limits: One TCR beta motif, made up of 7 or 8 highly homologous variants, appeared characteristic of ankylosing spondylitis blood. Disease-linked clones reportedly showed significant enrichment in matched ankylosing spondylitis synovial fluid.

Germline CDR1 SGHNT, CDR2 YENEEA. The CDR3 loop spans 13 amino acids. V gave up 4 bases and J gave up 3 bases, with 6 bases separating them. Making the TCR beta libraries involved quantitative 5'-RACE with molecular barcodes. TCRdb fed the 5' RACE reads into MiXCR, producing one record per CDR3 protein. The sample yields roughly 190,000 distinct CDR3 sequences, roughly 13% seen once. As regards this clonotype: What it binds is unknown.

The chain joins TRBV11-3 to TRBJ2-2; D gene ambiguous. Material for sequencing was blood, either unsorted or a sorted T cell fraction (not recorded which). The receptor was derived from a male donor with ankylosing spondylitis or in good health (not recorded which). The CDR3: CASSSRHTGELFF. As DNA, the CDR3 is TGTGCCAGCAGCTCCAGACACACCGGGGAGCTGTTTTTT.